These 25 T cell receptor beta chains originate from one sample sequenced in a study of T cell repertoires in cytomegalovirus infection. TCRdb independently ran MiXCR on the reads; one entry per CDR3 protein. The sample lists hundreds of thousands of distinct CDR3 sequences; around a third were seen once. Their cognate antigens are unknown. The sequenced sample was cultured PBMCs, obtained from culture after CMV antigen stimulation. The receptors originated from a human donor in good health (CMV status not recorded). Some clones in this sample may be carry-over from other donors' samples.

This clonotype has a single count. The rearrangement links TRBV7-6 to TRBJ2-2; D is perhaps TRBD2 (6 bases). The V end lost 5 bases, the J end lost 8 bases, and 9 bases lay between the germline ends. CDR3 length: 12 amino acids. Per the germline V gene, CDR1 is SGHVS and CDR2 is FNYEAQ. The CDR3 loop reads CASSAGLGELFF. Written as DNA, the CDR3 is TGTGCCAGCAGCGCGGGACTTGGGGAGCTGTTTTTT.

This clonotype has only a few counts. The DNA of the CDR3 is TGTGCCAGCAGTTACCTAGCGGGAGCCAATGAGCAGTTCTTC. It is translated as CASSYLAGANEQFF. V is TRBV6-5 and J is TRBJ2-1; 10 bases line up with TRBD2. The CDR3 runs 14 residues. With V trimmed by 2 bases and J by 6 bases, 1 base remained unmatched. Germline-derived CDR1 and CDR2 are MNHEY and SVGAGI.

This clonotype was counted only a few times. The genes are TRBV19 and TRBJ2-3; 7 bases align to TRBD1. CDR3 length: 16 amino acids. The V and J ends lost 3 bases and 0 bases, in that order; junction bases with no gene match: 6. Germline-derived CDR1 and CDR2 are LNHDA and SQIVND (reference sequence). CDR3 amino acids: CASSIGTAPSTDTQYF. CDR3 sequence (DNA): TGTGCCAGTAGTATTGGGACAGCCCCTAGCACAGATACGCAGTATTTT.

This rearrangement joins TRBV6-2 or TRBV6-3 to TRBJ2-1; 11 nucleotides line up with TRBD2. V shed 5 bases and J 3 bases; nucleotides not matched to a gene: 3. The CDR3 is 15 amino acids. Germline values: CDR1 MNHEY, CDR2 SVGEGT. The CDR3 here is CASSGLAGYYNEQFF. CDR3 in DNA: TGTGCCAGCAGTGGACTAGCGGGCTACTACAATGAGCAGTTCTTC.

This clonotype showed up just a few times. V usage is TRBV7-9 and J usage is TRBJ1-2; D remains ambiguous. CDR1 and CDR2 from the germline V gene are SEHNR and FQNEAQ (reference sequence). V was trimmed by 5 bases and J by 4 bases, leaving 11 bases between them. The CDR3 spans 13 residues. CDR3: CASSPQGVYGYTF. The CDR3 DNA is TGTGCCAGCAGCCCCCAAGGCGTCTATGGCTACACCTTC.

This chain uses TRBV5-6 with TRBJ2-5; 10 bases are a match to TRBD1. After removal of 6 bases from V and 3 bases from J, the junction contained 8 bases not matched to a gene. This CDR3 has 15 amino acids. Germline V gene data show CDR1 as SGHDT and CDR2 as YYEEEE. DNA for the CDR3: TGTGCCAGCACCGGGACAGGGGCTCGGGAAGAGACCCAGTACTTC. This translates into CASTGTGAREETQYF. The whole variable domain, remainder taken from reference TRBV5-6 and TRBJ2-5, is DAGVTQSPTHLIKTRGQQVTLRCSPKSGHDTVSWYQQALGQGPQFIFQYYEEEERQRGNFPDRFSGHQFPNYSSELNVNALLLGDSALYLCASTGTGAREETQYFGPGTRLLVL.

The rearrangement links TRBV27 to TRBJ2-1, with a possible D match to TRBD1 (6 bases). Looked up from germline, CDR1 is MNHEY and CDR2 is SMNVEV (reference sequence). There are 18 residues in the CDR3. V lost 4 bases and J lost 0, with 19 bases in between. The CDR3: CASSSDPDSLSSYNEQFF. The CDR3 coding sequence is TGTGCCAGCAGTTCCGACCCGGACAGCCTTAGCTCCTACAATGAGCAGTTCTTC.

The sample holds a few counts of this clonotype. This rearrangement joins TRBV20-1 to TRBJ1-2, with D hard to call. CDR1 and CDR2 from the germline V gene are DFQATT and SNEGSKA (reference sequence). Trimming left V 1 base short and J 3 bases short, with 9 bases between. The CDR3 sequence is 13 residues long. The CDR3 coding sequence is TGCAGTGCTAGAGTTGGCCCCGACTATGGCTACACCTTC. Protein sequence: CSARVGPDYGYTF.

This clonotype showed up many times. The chain is built from TRBV20-1 and TRBJ1-2; D is perhaps TRBD1 (6 bases). The CDR3 length is 14 residues. V was clipped by 4 bases and J by 3 bases, with 15 bases between them. CDR1 DFQATT and CDR2 SNEGSKA come from the germline V gene (reference sequence). DNA of the CDR3: TGCAGTGCTAAAAGGACAGCTGTGGACTATGGCTACACCTTC. It translates to CSAKRTAVDYGYTF.

There are a few counts of this clonotype. This rearrangement joins TRBV11-3 to TRBJ1-5; 10 nucleotides align to TRBD1. CDR1 and CDR2 from the germline V gene are SGHNT and YENEEA. This CDR3 region has 18 residues. Germline trimming cut 0 bases from V and 4 bases from J; bases unmatched to any gene: 9. This CDR3 reads CASSLDTMGTGANQPQHF. CDR3 DNA sequence: TGTGCCAGCAGCTTAGATACAATGGGGACAGGGGCAAATCAGCCCCAGCATTTT.

V and J are TRBV11-2 and TRBJ1-4; D may be TRBD1 (5 bases). The CDR3 sequence is 15 residues long. Germline CDR1 reads SGHAT; CDR2 reads FQNNGV. V lost 2 bases and J lost 5, with 12 bases in between. The CDR3 loop is CASSLTGTVNEKLFF. The CDR3 DNA is TGTGCCAGCAGCTTAACCGGGACGGTGAATGAAAAACTGTTTTTT.

This clonotype was found many times. The rearrangement links TRBV7-9 to TRBJ1-5; D unresolved. Germline V gives CDR1 SEHNR, CDR2 FQNEAQ (reference sequence). This CDR3 is built from 18 residues. V shed 5 bases and J shed 2 bases, with 22 bases lying between them. CDR3 DNA sequence: TGTGCCAGCAGCCAAACCCGTACTCACATAAAGGGCAATCAGCCCCAGCATTTT. Amino acid sequence: CASSQTRTHIKGNQPQHF.

The chain couples TRBV12-3 or TRBV12-4 to TRBJ1-2, with 9 bases fitting TRBD1. The ends lost 4 bases at V and 8 bases at J; junction bases unmatched: 17. The CDR3 covers 17 residues. CDR3 in DNA: TGTGCCAGCAGTTCATGGGACAGGGAAGCAAGTGGAGGAGGCTACACCTTC. Its translation is CASSSWDREASGGGYTF.

The chain employs TRBV7-2 and TRBJ2-1, with 10 bases aligning to TRBD2. Trimming took 5 bases from V and 2 from J; bases not matched to a gene: 3. The CDR3 has 15 residues. CDR1 and CDR2 (germline): SGHTA, FQGNSA. CDR3 DNA: TGTGCCAGCAGCGCTAGCGGGAGCACCTACAATGAGCAGTTCTTC. Protein product: CASSASGSTYNEQFF.

This clonotype is classed as medium-sized. A junction boundary mismatches the germline segment, possibly from a read error. The genes are TRBV7-7 and TRBJ2-5; D is perhaps TRBD2 (5 bases). CDR1 SSHAT and CDR2 FNYEAQ come from the germline V gene (reference sequence). This CDR3 has 13 residues. The CDR3 protein is CASSQDRGETQYF. CDR3 bases: TGTGCTAGCAGCCAGGACCGCGGGGAGACCCAGTACTTC.

The rearrangement joins TRBV7-2 to TRBJ1-2; D may be TRBD1 (6 bases). The V end lost 5 bases, the J end lost 4 bases, and 11 bases lay between the germline ends. The CDR3 contains 13 residues. CDR1 and CDR2 (germline): SGHTA, FQGNSA. The CDR3 is CASSEDRSYGYTF. CDR3 coding DNA: TGTGCCAGCAGCGAGGACAGAAGCTATGGCTACACCTTC.

To note about this clonotype: At one boundary the junction diverges from the germline segment, which might be a read error. The V and J genes are TRBV6-5 and TRBJ1-2, with D unclear. Looked up from germline, CDR1 is MNHEY and CDR2 is SVGAGI. CDR3 length: 11 amino acids. For the CDR3, the DNA is TGTGCCAGCACTGACGGACGGAAAAACGCCTTC. It specifies CASTDGRKNAF.

The CDR3, as DNA: TGTGCCAGCAGTCCGCCCGGGACAGGGAAGGGCGAGCAGTACTTC. Translation gives CASSPPGTGKGEQYF. V is TRBV6-8 and J is TRBJ2-7, with 9 bases lining up with TRBD1. This CDR3 region has 15 residues. The germline V gene encodes CDR1 MNHGY and CDR2 SAAAGT. V gave up 5 bases and J gave up 6 bases; unmatched junction bases: 11.

The chain links TRBV12-3 or TRBV12-4 to TRBJ1-1, with D tentatively TRBD1 (5 bases). Trimming pared 8 bases from V and 2 bases from J, leaving 15 bases between. CDR3 length: 14 residues. The DNA of the CDR3 is TGTGCCAGCTCAGAAGGGCAGGGCAACACTGAAGCTTTCTTT. Amino acid sequence: CASSEGQGNTEAFF.

In this sample, this clonotype turned up many times. The chain joins TRBV6-1 to TRBJ1-3; D gene ambiguous. Germline CDR1 reads MNHNS; CDR2 reads SASEGT. The CDR3 loop spans 16 amino acids. Between the trimmed V and J ends, which lost 6 bases and 1 base, there was a span of 16 bases. CDR3: CASSVRSEGSGNTIYF. In DNA form, the CDR3 reads TGTGCCAGCAGCGTTAGAAGCGAGGGATCTGGAAACACCATATATTTT.

The chain joins TRBV4-1 to TRBJ2-1; 9 nucleotides line up with TRBD2. This CDR3 comprises 14 residues. Germline CDR1 is MGHRA and CDR2 is YSYEKL. The junction had 9 bases not matched to a gene; V was cut back by 0 bases and J by 15 bases. The CDR3 nucleotides read TGCGCCAGCAGCCAAGATTCGACTAGCGGACAGAGGTTCTTC. Protein sequence: CASSQDSTSGQRFF.

Many counts were recorded for this clonotype. This chain uses TRBV7-2 with TRBJ1-2; 9 nucleotides match TRBD1. Trimming cost V 5 bases and J 5 bases; bases outside gene matches: 6. The CDR3 sequence is 14 residues long. Germline lookup yields CDR1 SGHTA and CDR2 FQGNSA. As DNA, the CDR3 is TGTGCCAGCAGCCTCACAGGGGGCGCGTATGGCTACACCTTC. Translated, it gives CASSLTGGAYGYTF.

This clonotype was seen at least ten times. The gene calls are TRBV28 and TRBJ2-7, with 10 bases matching TRBD2. The length of the CDR3 is 19 residues. Germline V lookup: CDR1 MDHEN, CDR2 SYDVKM. V lost 6 bases to trimming and J lost 6 bases; unmatched junction nucleotides: 23. CDR3: CASRQLHLGLAVFRSEQYF. CDR3 nucleotides: TGTGCCAGCAGACAACTACATCTAGGACTAGCGGTTTTCAGGAGCGAGCAGTACTTC.

The V and J genes are TRBV7-2 and TRBJ1-4; possible D gene TRBD1, 6 bases. Germline-derived CDR1 and CDR2 are SGHTA and FQGNSA. The CDR3 is 18 residues long. V lost 0 bases and J lost 7, with 21 bases in between. The CDR3 region is CASSLARAGTGLGEKLFF. The CDR3 DNA follows: TGTGCCAGCAGCTTAGCTAGGGCGGGTACAGGGCTGGGTGAAAAACTGTTTTTT.

This clonotype was observed a few times. The J gene is TRBJ2-5, the V gene TRBV24-1; no clear D gene. Trimming shortened V by 6 bases and J by 5 bases, and 6 bases separated the two germline ends. CDR3 length equals 11 residues. CDR1 and CDR2 (germline): KGHDR, SFDVKD. The CDR3 protein is CATSRGETQYF. In DNA, the CDR3 is TGTGCCACCAGTCGTGGGGAGACCCAGTACTTC.